In this sample, the clone carrying this T cell receptor (beta chain) turned up many times. Its antigen is unknown. TCRdb independently ran MiXCR on the 5' RACE reads; one entry per CDR3 protein. This sample has around 9,900 distinct CDR3 sequences, with roughly 6% found just once. The sample belongs to a study of spatial heterogeneity in lung cancer. Study background: More beta-chain than alpha-chain sequences were consistently detected. In raw reads, more than nine appearances on average were recorded for each unique TCR and UMI combination.

Study results and limitations: It was found that expanded intratumoral alpha and beta TCR counts tracked tumor mutation counts.

Documented time point: sample taken at primary tumor resection. The CDR3 is 12 residues long. Trimming took 3 bases from V and 7 from J, leaving 10 bases between them. Germline CDR1 is WNHNN and CDR2 is SYGVQD (reference sequence). The sequenced sample was lung tumor tissue, obtained at surgery. The chain joins TRBV10-1 to TRBJ2-7; unclear D gene. The receptor's source is a female donor with early-stage non-small cell lung cancer. The CDR3 region has the DNA TGCGCCAGCAGTGATAGGAGAAGTGAGCAGTACTTC. Translated: CASSDRRSEQYF.